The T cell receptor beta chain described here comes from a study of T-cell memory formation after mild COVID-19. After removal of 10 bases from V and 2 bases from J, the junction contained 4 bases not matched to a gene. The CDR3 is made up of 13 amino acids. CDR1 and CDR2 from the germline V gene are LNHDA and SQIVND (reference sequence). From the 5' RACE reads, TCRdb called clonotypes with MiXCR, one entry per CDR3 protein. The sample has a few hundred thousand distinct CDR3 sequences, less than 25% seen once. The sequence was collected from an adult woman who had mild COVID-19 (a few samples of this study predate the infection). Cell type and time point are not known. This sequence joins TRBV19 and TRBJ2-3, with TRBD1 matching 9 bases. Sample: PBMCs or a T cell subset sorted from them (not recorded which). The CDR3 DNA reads TGTGCCACAGACAGGGGGAACACAGATACGCAGTATTTT. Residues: CATDRGNTDTQYF.